A selection of T cell receptor beta chains follows, all from one sample in a study of shared T cell receptors in the human thymus. Method: immunoSEQ multiplex PCR; TCRdb's copy keeps in-frame clones and lacks some. The repertoire holds some 700,000 clones, roughly 90% seen once, with 0.0095% to 0.013% in the top ten. The same data also contributed to another study, on human thymus T cells.

Sequenced: thymocytes. The receptors were gathered from a boy younger than two with a congenital heart defect. Both conserved end residues are part of each CDR3. The D gene is left open where the match is weak. For some rows the clone size is stated as once, few or many, or as a class when expanded; others skip it.

V	size	J	D	DNA	CDR3
TRBV9	NA	TRBJ2-5	TRBD1	TGTGCCAGCAGCGCCGACAGGGTGCGGCAAGAGACCCAGTACTTC	CASSADRVRQETQYF
TRBV27	once	TRBJ2-1	TRBD2	TGTGCCACGGGACTAGCGGGAGCTGGCAATGAGCAGTTCTTC	CATGLAGAGNEQFF
TRBV27	NA	TRBJ2-7	NA	TGTGCCAGCAACCTACGTGGAGGGCAGACCTACGAGCAGTACTTC	CASNLRGGQTYEQYF
TRBV4-3	NA	TRBJ2-1	TRBD2	TGCGCCAGCAGCCTAGGACTACGGACTAGCGGATCCTACAATGAGCAGTTCTTC	CASSLGLRTSGSYNEQFF
TRBV7-6	NA	TRBJ1-1	TRBD1	TGTGCCAGCAGCCCGAAGACAGGGCCGTTCACTGAAGCTTTCTTT	CASSPKTGPFTEAFF
TRBV19	NA	TRBJ2-3	NA	TGTGCCAGTAGTCGGGTAGGCGATACGCAGTATTTT	CASSRVGDTQYF
TRBV4-3	few	TRBJ2-7	NA	TGCGCCAGCAGCCAAGACCAGGGGGGTGCCTACGAGCAGTACTTC	CASSQDQGGAYEQYF
TRBV27	NA	TRBJ1-1	TRBD1	TGTGCCAGCAGCCCACCAGTTTATTTTCGGGACAGGGTCACTGAAGCTTTCTTT	CASSPPVYFRDRVTEAFF
TRBV11-2	NA	TRBJ2-7	NA	TGTGCCAGCAGCTTAGATAAGGCCCGAGGGGAGCAGTACTTC	CASSLDKARGEQYF
TRBV19	NA	TRBJ2-2	NA	TGTGCCAGTAGTATCGGGACCGGGGAGCTGTTTTTT	CASSIGTGELFF
TRBV16	NA	TRBJ2-4	NA	TGTGCCAGCAGCCAATCGGACAGTATAGCCAAAAACATTCAGTACTTC	CASSQSDSIAKNIQYF
TRBV29-1	NA	TRBJ1-1	NA	TGCAGCGTTGGGACACAGAACACTGAAGCTTTCTTT	CSVGTQNTEAFF
TRBV25-1	NA	TRBJ1-4	TRBD1	TGTGCCAGTAAGGGGTACAAACTAAAAGACAGGGGGGAAGAAAAACTGTTTTTT	CASKGYKLKDRGEEKLFF
TRBV28	NA	TRBJ2-7	TRBD1	TGTGCCAGCAGTCCGCCTCGGGACAGGCCTTCCGACGAGCAGTACTTC	CASSPPRDRPSDEQYF
TRBV7-8	NA	TRBJ2-1	NA	TGTGCCAGCAGCTACAGGAGGGATGAGCAGTTCTTC	CASSYRRDEQFF
TRBV7-3	once	TRBJ2-1	TRBD2	TGTGCCAGCAGCTTAGGACTAGCGGAGACTGAGCAGTTCTTC	CASSLGLAETEQFF
TRBV28	NA	TRBJ2-7	NA	TGTGCCAGCTTCCCCCGTCGGTGGGAGGCCTACGAGCAGTACTTC	CASFPRRWEAYEQYF
TRBV27	NA	TRBJ2-4	TRBD1	TGTGCCAGCAGCCCTAAGGCCGACAGGGAAAAAAACATTCAGTACTTC	CASSPKADREKNIQYF
TRBV28	NA	TRBJ2-5	TRBD2	TGTGCCAGCAGTTTCCGAGAGAAAGGACTGGGGGGGGAGACCCAGTACTTC	CASSFREKGLGGETQYF
TRBV7-8	once	TRBJ2-2	TRBD2	TGTGCCAGCAGTCCGGGACTAGCGGGAGGAAATGCCGGGGAGCTGTTTTTT	CASSPGLAGGNAGELFF
TRBV11-1	NA	TRBJ2-7	NA	TGTGCCAGCAGCAAAAACAGGGACGAGCAGTACTTC	CASSKNRDEQYF
TRBV5-1	NA	TRBJ1-2	NA	TGCGCCAGCAGCTTGTATGGAGGGGTGAACGGCTACACCTTC	CASSLYGGVNGYTF
TRBV6-6	once	TRBJ2-7	NA	TGTGCCACCAGGGGAGTCCCGGCAGGCGAGCAGTACTTC	CATRGVPAGEQYF
TRBV2	NA	TRBJ2-1	NA	TGTGCCAGCAGTGTTAACTGGAGCTCCTACAATGAGCAGTTCTTC	CASSVNWSSYNEQFF
TRBV27	NA	TRBJ2-7	TRBD2	TGTGCCAGCAGTTTTCGGCTAGCGGGATTTAGCGAGCAGTACTTC	CASSFRLAGFSEQYF
TRBV4-2	NA	TRBJ2-7	TRBD2	TGTGCCAGCAGCCGGACTAGCGGCTCCTACGAGCAGTACTTC	CASSRTSGSYEQYF
TRBV9	NA	TRBJ1-2	TRBD1	TGTGCCAGCAGCCTCCCCCGCACGGGACAGGACTATGGCTACACCTTC	CASSLPRTGQDYGYTF
TRBV6-5	NA	TRBJ2-7	TRBD2	TGTGCCAGCAAGGCAGCGGGGTGGGCCTACGAGCAGTACTTC	CASKAAGWAYEQYF
TRBV7-9	NA	TRBJ2-4	TRBD2	TGTGCCAGCAGACTAGCGGGAGGGAACATTCAGTACTTC	CASRLAGGNIQYF
TRBV5-1	NA	TRBJ2-5	NA	TGCGCCAGCAGCTTGTCAGGGTCGTACCAAGAGACCCAGTACTTC	CASSLSGSYQETQYF
TRBV4-1	NA	TRBJ2-1	TRBD2	TGCGCCAGCAGCCAAGTTGCGCCTAGCGGTTTATACAATGAGCAGTTCTTC	CASSQVAPSGLYNEQFF
TRBV7-8	NA	TRBJ2-7	TRBD2	TGTGCCAGCAGCTTAGCGCCGGGACTAGCGGGTGCTCAGGGCTACGAGCAGTACTTC	CASSLAPGLAGAQGYEQYF
TRBV11-2	NA	TRBJ2-2	TRBD1	TGTGCCAGCAGCTTCCGGGACAGGGAACCCACCGGGGAGCTGTTTTTT	CASSFRDREPTGELFF
TRBV5-1	NA	TRBJ2-1	TRBD1	TGCGCCAGCAGCTGGGAAACCGGGACAGGTAAACACAATGAGCAGTTCTTC	CASSWETGTGKHNEQFF
TRBV6-5	NA	TRBJ2-7	NA	TGTGCCAGCAGCCAAACTCAGGGGTGCGAGCAGTACTTC	CASSQTQGCEQYF
TRBV4-2	NA	TRBJ1-1	NA	TGTGCCAGCCTCCCACGAGTGGGCCGTTTGAACACTGAAGCTTTCTTT	CASLPRVGRLNTEAFF
TRBV12-5	NA	TRBJ2-3	TRBD1	TGTGCTAGTGGTTTCCTTACCGACAGGGGGGGTAGCACAGATACGCAGTATTTT	CASGFLTDRGGSTDTQYF
TRBV20-1	NA	TRBJ2-7	NA	TGCAGTGCTAGAGTCCGAGGCGAGCAGTACTTC	CSARVRGEQYF
TRBV18	NA	TRBJ2-1	NA	TGTGCCAGCTCACCACGGAGGCGATGGGTCAATGAGCAGTTCTTC	CASSPRRRWVNEQFF